This T cell receptor (beta chain) was obtained from a study of blood T cell repertoires in COVID-19 (dated by TCRdb to the early 2020s). At the level of the whole study: The collaborator samples originated in the United States, Italy and Spain and spanned the acute and convalescent phases of COVID-19. The repertoires were released in a freely available public database meant as a resource for research on the immune response to SARS-CoV-2. HLA class I and class II types, where available, came from metadata supplied by the sample provider rather than from assay-based typing. The material from the prospective study consisted of cDNA or gDNA derived from T cells, B-cell-depleted T cells, or PBMCs. Subjects who had been exposed to COVID-19, were actively infected with it, or had recovered from it provided the deeply sampled blood TCRbeta repertoires that made up the dataset. Samples came from the ongoing ImmuneRACE study (first 160 participants) plus 1,254 subjects from 6 global collaborators. Nearly every sample came with metadata listing a de-identified subject ID, COVID-19 status, age in years and sex. What the work shows at the level of the full study, not this receptor alone: How much clinical and demographic metadata was included differed by source and by participant, and the metadata was provided uncurated.

Ends trimmed: V by 2 bases, J by 0 bases; bases unmatched to a gene: 7. CDR1 KGHSH and CDR2 LQKENI were looked up in the germline V gene. Measured from the cysteine to the phenylalanine, the CDR3 is 18 residues long. The kept DNA is CDR3 alone, 54 bases in frame from the first base. Participants in the prospective study were enrolled through a virtual design, were aged 18 to 89 years, and lived in roughly 24 United States geographic areas. In the prospective study, cohorts were assigned on the basis of participant-reported clinical history obtained from a screening survey and a study questionnaire. Exposed participants had been in contact with someone with a PCR-confirmed or clinician-diagnosed COVID-19 case within 2 weeks of study entry. In the prospective study, mobile phlebotomists collected whole blood, serum and a nasopharyngeal or oropharyngeal swab from each participant. Over a roughly two-month period, participants in the prospective study had the option of providing additional blood draws and questionnaires. Before DNA extraction, blood samples from the prospective study were shipped at room temperature or frozen.

About this clone: The antigen it recognizes is unknown. No base qualities exist here, and no much larger clone lies one base off it.

TCRbeta CDR3 regions were amplified from genomic DNA by means of the immunoSEQ Assay, a bias-controlled multiplex PCR. From the authors' description of their analysis: Nucleated cell counts per sample were estimated from amplification of reference gene primers within the assay. To quantify the absolute abundance of each unique TCRbeta CDR3 rearrangement, sequence reads were collapsed and filtered. For each sample, productive Simpson clonality was calculated as the square root of Simpson's diversity index over productive rearrangements. Held by TCRdb, this immuneACCESS table contains in-frame sequences only and omits some clones. Under half of the omission traces to an unresolved V gene where checked; the cause of the rest is unknown. V and J calls and clone size are given by that table; D and trimming were obtained from the DNA. The sample table holds around 400,000 clones, of which just over 90% were seen once. Together, the top ten hold about 0.83% of the sample.

The chain links TRBV18 with TRBJ2-6, and 7 junctional nucleotides match TRBD1. Specimen: PBMCs or T cells enriched from blood (not recorded which). The TCR comes from a woman in her thirties or forties who had been exposed to COVID-19. The sequenced DNA is TGTGCCAGCTCACCATTTGGACAGGCAACCTCTGGGGCCAACGTCCTGACTTTC. This codes for CASSPFGQATSGANVLTF.